The present T cell receptor (beta chain) was sequenced within a study of T cells in localized non-small cell lung cancer. Findings and caveats of the study: Adjacent lung exhibited a median of about 50 among the 100 most abundant tumor clones.

Worth noting for this clone: Its target is not known.

The CDR3 totals 17 residues. Trimming took 0 bases from V and 2 from J, leaving 18 bases between them. The germline CDR1 and CDR2 sequences are SGHRS and YFSETQ. The data were produced by immunoSEQ multiplex PCR, yet TCRdb's version contains in-frame clones alone and is incomplete. The repertoire includes around 100,000 clones, about 91% of them detected once, and 15% sits in the top ten. The chain joins TRBV5-1 to TRBJ2-7; unclear D gene. The TCR sequence derives from a man between 40 and 70 years old with stage I squamous cell lung carcinoma. The sample in question was peripheral blood, obtained before any cancer treatment. CDR3 DNA: TGCGCCAGCAGCTTGGGGGCGGCAGCCCAAGCAGCCTACGAGCAGTACTTC. It translates to CASSLGAAAQAAYEQYF.